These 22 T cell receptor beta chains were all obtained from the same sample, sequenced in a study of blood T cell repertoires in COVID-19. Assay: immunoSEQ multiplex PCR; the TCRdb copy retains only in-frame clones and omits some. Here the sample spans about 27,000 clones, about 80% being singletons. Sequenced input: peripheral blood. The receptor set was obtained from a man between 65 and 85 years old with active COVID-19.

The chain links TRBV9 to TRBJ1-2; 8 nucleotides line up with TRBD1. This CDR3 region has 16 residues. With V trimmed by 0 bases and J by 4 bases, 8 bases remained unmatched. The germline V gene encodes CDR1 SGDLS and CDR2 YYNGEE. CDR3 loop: CASSVDSGGRGYGYTF. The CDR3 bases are TGTGCCAGCAGCGTAGATTCAGGGGGCCGGGGCTATGGCTACACCTTC.

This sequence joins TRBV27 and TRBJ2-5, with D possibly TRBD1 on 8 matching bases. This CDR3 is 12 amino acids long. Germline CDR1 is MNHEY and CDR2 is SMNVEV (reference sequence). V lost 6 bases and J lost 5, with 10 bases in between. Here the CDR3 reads CASRQGGETQYF. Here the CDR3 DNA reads TGTGCCAGCAGACAGGGGGGGGAGACCCAGTACTTC.

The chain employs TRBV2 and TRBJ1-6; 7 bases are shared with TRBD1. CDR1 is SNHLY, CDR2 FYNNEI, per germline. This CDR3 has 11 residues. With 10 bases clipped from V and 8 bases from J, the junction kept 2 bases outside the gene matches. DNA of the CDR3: TGTGCCACCGGACAGGATTCACCCCTCCACTTT. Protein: CATGQDSPLHF.

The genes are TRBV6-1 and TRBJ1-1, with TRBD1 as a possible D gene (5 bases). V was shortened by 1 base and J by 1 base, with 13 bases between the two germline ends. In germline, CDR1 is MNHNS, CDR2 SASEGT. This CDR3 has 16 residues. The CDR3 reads CASSEGYGGRNTEAFF. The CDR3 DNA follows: TGTGCCAGCAGTGAAGGATACGGGGGACGGAACACTGAAGCTTTCTTT.

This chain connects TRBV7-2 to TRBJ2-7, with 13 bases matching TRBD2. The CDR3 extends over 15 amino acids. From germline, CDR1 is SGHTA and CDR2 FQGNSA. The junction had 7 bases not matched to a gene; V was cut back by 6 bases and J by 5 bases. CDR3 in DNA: TGTGCCAGCAGTTCTACTAGCGGGAGGGCACACGAGCAGTACTTC. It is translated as CASSSTSGRAHEQYF. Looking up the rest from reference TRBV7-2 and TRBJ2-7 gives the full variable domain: GAGVSQSPSNKVTEKGKDVELRCDPISGHTALYWYRQSLGQGLEFLIYFQGNSAPDKSGLPSDRFSAERTGGSVSTLTIQRTQQEDSAVYLCASSSTSGRAHEQYFGPGTRLTVT.

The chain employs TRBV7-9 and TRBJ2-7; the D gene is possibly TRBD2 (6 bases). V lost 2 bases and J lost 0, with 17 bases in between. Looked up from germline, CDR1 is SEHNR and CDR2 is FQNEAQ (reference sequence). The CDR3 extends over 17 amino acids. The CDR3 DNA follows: TGTGCCAGCAGCTTATTAGTGCGGGACGGCAGCTCCTACGAGCAGTACTTC. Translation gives CASSLLVRDGSSYEQYF.

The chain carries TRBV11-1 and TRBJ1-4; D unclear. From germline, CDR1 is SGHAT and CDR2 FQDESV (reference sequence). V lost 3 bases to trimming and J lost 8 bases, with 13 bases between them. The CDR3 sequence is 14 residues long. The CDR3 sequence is CASSLTSPLEKLFF. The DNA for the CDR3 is TGTGCCAGCAGCTTGACAAGCCCACTCGAAAAACTGTTTTTT.

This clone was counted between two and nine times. CDR3 amino acids: CASSEAGAFYEQYF. The CDR3, as DNA: TGTGCCAGCAGCGAAGCGGGAGCCTTCTACGAGCAGTACTTC. The gene calls are TRBV25-1 and TRBJ2-7; 8 bases map to TRBD2. This CDR3 spans 14 amino acids. CDR1 is MGHDK, CDR2 SYGVNS, per germline. Trimming at V came to 6 bases and at J to 3 bases, leaving 7 bases not matched to a gene.

Written as DNA, the CDR3 is TGTGCCAGCAGGACAGCGCGTGAAGCTTTCTTT. It codes for CASRTAREAFF. The V and J genes are TRBV6-5 and TRBJ1-1; D is perhaps TRBD1 (5 bases). This CDR3 is 11 amino acids long. Germline CDR1 reads MNHEY; CDR2 reads SVGAGI. V dropped 6 bases and J dropped 7 bases, with 9 bases sitting between them.

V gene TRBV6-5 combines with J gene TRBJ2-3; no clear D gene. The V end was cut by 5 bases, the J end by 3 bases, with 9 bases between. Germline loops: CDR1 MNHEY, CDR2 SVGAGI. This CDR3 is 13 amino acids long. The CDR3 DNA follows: TGTGCCAGCAGTCCGACTTGGACAGATACGCAGTATTTT. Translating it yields CASSPTWTDTQYF.

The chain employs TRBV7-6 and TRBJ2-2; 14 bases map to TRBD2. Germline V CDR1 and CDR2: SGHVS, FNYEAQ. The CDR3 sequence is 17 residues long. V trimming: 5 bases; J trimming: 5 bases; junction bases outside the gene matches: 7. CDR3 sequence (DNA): TGTGCCAGCAGCCTGACTAGCGGGGGGGCTCTGACCGGGGAGCTGTTTTTT. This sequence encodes CASSLTSGGALTGELFF.

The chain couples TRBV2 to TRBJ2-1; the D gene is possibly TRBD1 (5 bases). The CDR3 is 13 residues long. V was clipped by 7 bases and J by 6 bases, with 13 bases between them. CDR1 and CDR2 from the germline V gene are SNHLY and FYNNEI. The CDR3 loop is CASTRGIFNEQFF. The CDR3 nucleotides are TGTGCCAGCACTAGGGGTATCTTCAATGAGCAGTTCTTC.

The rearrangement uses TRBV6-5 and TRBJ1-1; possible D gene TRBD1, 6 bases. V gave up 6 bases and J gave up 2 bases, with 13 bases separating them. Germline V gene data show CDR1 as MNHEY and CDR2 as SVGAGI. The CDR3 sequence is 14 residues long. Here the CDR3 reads CASRPPGTNTEAFF. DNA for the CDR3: TGTGCCAGCAGACCTCCGGGGACAAACACTGAAGCTTTCTTT.

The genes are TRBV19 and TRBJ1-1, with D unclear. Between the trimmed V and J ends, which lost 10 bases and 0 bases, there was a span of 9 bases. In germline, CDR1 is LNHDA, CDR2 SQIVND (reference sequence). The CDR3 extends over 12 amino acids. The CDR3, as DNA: TGTGCCACCCGAGACATGAACACTGAAGCTTTCTTT. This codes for CATRDMNTEAFF.

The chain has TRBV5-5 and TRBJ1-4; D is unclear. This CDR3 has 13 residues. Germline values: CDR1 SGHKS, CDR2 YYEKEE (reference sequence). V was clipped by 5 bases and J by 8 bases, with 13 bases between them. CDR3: CASRKNRREKLFF. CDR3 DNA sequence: TGTGCCAGCAGAAAAAACAGACGGGAAAAACTGTTTTTT.

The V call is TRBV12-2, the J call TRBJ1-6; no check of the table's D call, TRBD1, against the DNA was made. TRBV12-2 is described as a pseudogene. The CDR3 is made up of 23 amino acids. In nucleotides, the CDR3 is TGTGCAAGTCGCTTAACAACCCCGGGACAGGGAAAGGGAAGTGGGCCCTATAATTCACCCCTCCACTTT. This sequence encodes CASRLTTPGQGKGSGPYNSPLHF.

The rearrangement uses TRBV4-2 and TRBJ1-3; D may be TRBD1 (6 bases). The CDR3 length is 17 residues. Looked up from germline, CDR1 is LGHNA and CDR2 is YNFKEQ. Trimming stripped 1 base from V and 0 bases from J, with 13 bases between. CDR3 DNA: TGTGCCAGCAGCCAAGCGGGGGGGCTCAACTCTGGAAACACCATATATTTT. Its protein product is CASSQAGGLNSGNTIYF.

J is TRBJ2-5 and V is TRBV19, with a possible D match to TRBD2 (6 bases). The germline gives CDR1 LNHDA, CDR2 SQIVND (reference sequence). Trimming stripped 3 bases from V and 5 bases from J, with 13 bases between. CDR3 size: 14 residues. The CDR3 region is CASSMGAGWETQYF. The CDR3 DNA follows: TGTGCCAGTAGTATGGGCGCGGGATGGGAGACCCAGTACTTC.

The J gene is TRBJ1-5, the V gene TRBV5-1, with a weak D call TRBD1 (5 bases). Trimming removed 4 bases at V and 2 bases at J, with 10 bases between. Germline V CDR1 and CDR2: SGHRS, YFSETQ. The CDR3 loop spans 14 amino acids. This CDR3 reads CASSPGGGNQPQHF. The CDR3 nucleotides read TGCGCCAGCAGCCCGGGGGGGGGCAATCAGCCCCAGCATTTT.

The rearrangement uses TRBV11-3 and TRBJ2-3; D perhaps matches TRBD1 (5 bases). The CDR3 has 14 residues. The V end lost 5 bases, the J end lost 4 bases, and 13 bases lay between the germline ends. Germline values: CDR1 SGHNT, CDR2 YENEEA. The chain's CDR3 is CASSPDRWADTQYF. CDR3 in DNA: TGTGCCAGCAGCCCCGACAGATGGGCAGATACGCAGTATTTT.

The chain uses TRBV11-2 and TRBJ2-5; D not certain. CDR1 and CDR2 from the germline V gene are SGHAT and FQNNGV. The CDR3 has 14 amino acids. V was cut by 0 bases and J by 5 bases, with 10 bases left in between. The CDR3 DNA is TGTGCCAGCAGCTTAGATAGTTCGCGGGAGACCCAGTACTTC. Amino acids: CASSLDSSRETQYF. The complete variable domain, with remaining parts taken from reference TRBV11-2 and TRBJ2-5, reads EAGVAQSPRYKIIEKRQSVAFWCNPISGHATLYWYQQILGQGPKLLIQFQNNGVVDDSQLPKDRFSAERLKGVDSTLKIQPAKLEDSAVYLCASSLDSSRETQYFGPGTRLLVL.

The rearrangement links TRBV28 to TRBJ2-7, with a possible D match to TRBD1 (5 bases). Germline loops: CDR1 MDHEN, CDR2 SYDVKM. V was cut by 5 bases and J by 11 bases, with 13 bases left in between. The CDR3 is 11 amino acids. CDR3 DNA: TGTGCCAGCAGTATTCCTGGGGCTAAGTACTTC. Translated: CASSIPGAKYF.